This T cell receptor (beta chain) was recorded in a study of T cells after yellow fever vaccination. CDR3 length: 13 amino acids. Trimming cost V 5 bases and J 0 bases; bases outside gene matches: 1. The V gene's germline CDR1 is DFQATT and CDR2 SNEGSKA (reference sequence). At least ten counts were recorded for this clonotype. Antigen unknown. General study results and limits: Reappearing after the booster were most of the clones from primary vaccination (about 95% CD4, around 90% CD8).

Each CDR3 protein gets one entry after TCRdb re-called the 5' RACE reads with MiXCR. The sample holds about 63,000 distinct CDR3 sequences, approximately 8% seen once. The TCR originated in a man aged 30-40 years who received the YFV17D yellow fever vaccine. This chain uses TRBV20-1 with TRBJ2-7; 10 nucleotides line up with TRBD1. The sequencing used CD8+ T cells sorted from PBMCs, collected 15 days after the yellow fever booster vaccination. CDR3 sequence reads: CSAGTGVSYEQYF. The CDR3 nucleotides read TGCAGTGCTGGGACAGGGGTCTCCTACGAGCAGTACTTC.